A selection of T cell receptor beta chains follows, all from one sample in a study of blood T cell repertoires in COVID-19. Assay: immunoSEQ multiplex PCR; the TCRdb copy retains only in-frame clones and omits some. Found here are about 150,000 clones, approximately 90% of them singletons; the top ten hold 5% to 8.5%. What was sequenced was PBMCs or T cells enriched from blood (not recorded which). The source is a woman in her forties or fifties who had recovered from COVID-19. Each CDR3 is given with its conserved first and last residue. D genes are given only for firm matches. Size tells how often a clone was seen (once, few, many) or the class of an expanded clone, and some rows leave it out.

d_gene	v_gene	j_gene	abundance	CDR3nt	CDR3aa
-	TRBV7-8	TRBJ1-6	-	TGTGCCAGCAGCTTAGGTTGGGGGGGCTCCTATAATTCACCCCTCCACTTT	CASSLGWGGSYNSPLHF
-	TRBV4-3	TRBJ2-1	-	TGCGCCAGCAGCCAAGATCTCTCACTAGCCTTGGGGAATGAGCAGTTCTTC	CASSQDLSLALGNEQFF
-	TRBV27	TRBJ1-6	-	TGTGCCAGCAGGACGACTTCAGCTGATAATTCACCCCTCCACTTT	CASRTTSADNSPLHF
TRBD1	TRBV12-5	TRBJ1-5	-	TGTGCTAGTGCTAGTCTGGGACAGGGGGGTCAGCCCCAGCATTTT	CASASLGQGGQPQHF
-	TRBV10-3	TRBJ1-1	-	TGTGCCATCAGTGAGATGGGGGGGAACACTGAAGCTTTCTTT	CAISEMGGNTEAFF
-	TRBV19	TRBJ2-4	-	TGTGCCAGTAGTATCGGGGGATTCTATCTCTCGAACATTCAGTACTTC	CASSIGGFYLSNIQYF
-	TRBV5-1	TRBJ2-1	-	TGCGCCAGCAGCTTAGGGCAGGGCAACAATGAGCAGTTCTTC	CASSLGQGNNEQFF
-	TRBV7-2	TRBJ1-5	-	TGTGCCAGCAGCTTTAAGGGAGCTCAGCCCCAGCATTTT	CASSFKGAQPQHF
-	TRBV5-5	TRBJ1-2	-	TGTGCCAGCAGTACCGCCGACAGTGCTAACTATGGCTACACCTTC	CASSTADSANYGYTF
-	TRBV18	TRBJ1-5	few	TGTGCCAGCTCACAGGGACTTCAGGAGCCCCAGCATTTT	CASSQGLQEPQHF
TRBD2	TRBV4-1	TRBJ2-7	-	TGCGCCAGCAGCCAAGTTGGGACTAGCGGGGAAGAGCAGTACTTC	CASSQVGTSGEEQYF
TRBD2	TRBV19	TRBJ2-3	-	TGTGCCAGTAGTCCACCTCTAGCGGGGTTAAGCACAGATACGCAGTATTTT	CASSPPLAGLSTDTQYF
TRBD2	TRBV9	TRBJ2-1	-	TGTGCCAGCAGCGTTACTAGCGGGGTAGTGAATGAGCAGTTCTTC	CASSVTSGVVNEQFF
-	TRBV5-8	TRBJ1-2	-	TGTGCCAGCAGCTCCGGGATGCCCAACTATGGCTACACCTTC	CASSSGMPNYGYTF
-	TRBV2	TRBJ1-2	-	TGTGCCAGCAGTGAAGCTGGGGCCGGGTTTAACTATGGCTACACCTTC	CASSEAGAGFNYGYTF
TRBD2	TRBV27	TRBJ2-1	-	TGTGCCAGCAGATTACTAGCGGGGGTGGAAAATGAGCAGTTCTTC	CASRLLAGVENEQFF
-	TRBV23-1	TRBJ2-2	-	TGCGCCAGCGGCCGGGACTGGGACACCGGGGAGCTGTTTTTT	CASGRDWDTGELFF
TRBD2	TRBV7-8	TRBJ2-1	-	TGTGCCAGCAGCCAACTAGCGGGGGAGCAGTTCTTC	CASSQLAGEQFF
-	TRBV6-1	TRBJ2-3	-	TGTGCCAGCAGTGGGACAGAGGCGCGGATCACAGATACGCAGTATTTT	CASSGTEARITDTQYF
TRBD1	TRBV6-5	TRBJ2-5	-	TGTGCCAGCAGGACCTGGACAGGCGAGACCCAGTACTTC	CASRTWTGETQYF
-	TRBV27	TRBJ2-1	-	TGTGCCAGCAGCCCCCCAACTAAGGGACTTACTGGGGATGAGCAGTTCTTC	CASSPPTKGLTGDEQFF
TRBD1	TRBV19	TRBJ1-5	-	TGTGCCAGTAGTGCGCCAGGACAGGGCAGGAATCAGCCCCAGCATTTT	CASSAPGQGRNQPQHF
TRBD1	TRBV11-1	TRBJ1-2	-	TGTGCCAGCAGCTTAAGCCACACAGGGGACCACACCTTC	CASSLSHTGDHTF
-	TRBV6-2/TRBV6-3	TRBJ1-1	-	TGTGCCAGCAGTTACAACCCCCAGGGCGGCGGTGAAGCTTTCTTT	CASSYNPQGGGEAFF
TRBD1	TRBV4-2	TRBJ1-2	few	TGTGCCAGCAGCCAAGGCCTGACAGGGGAGAGTGGCTACACCTTC	CASSQGLTGESGYTF
-	TRBV4-2	TRBJ2-5	-	TGTGCCAGCAGCCAAGGTTCAGGAACTTCCCAAGAGACCCAGTACTTC	CASSQGSGTSQETQYF
-	TRBV5-4	TRBJ1-2	-	TGTGCCAGCAGCCGGACGGGAGATGGCTACACCTTC	CASSRTGDGYTF
-	TRBV6-5	TRBJ1-1	-	TGTGCCAGCAGTTACATCGCCAGGAACACTGAAGCTTTCTTT	CASSYIARNTEAFF
-	TRBV7-2	TRBJ2-5	-	TGTGCCAGCAGCCCGCAAGGGGTTCTAAAGACCCAGTACTTC	CASSPQGVLKTQYF
-	TRBV12-5	TRBJ2-7	-	TGTGCTAGTGGTTTGGTATTACAAATGCGCGGCGAGCAGTACTTC	CASGLVLQMRGEQYF
-	TRBV5-6	TRBJ1-1	-	TGTGCCAGCAGCTTGTTACCAGGGGCGAACACTGAAGCTTTCTTT	CASSLLPGANTEAFF
-	TRBV10-3	TRBJ2-2	-	TGTGCCATCAGTGAGAGTTCCAGGGGAAGAACCGGGGAGCTGTTTTTT	CAISESSRGRTGELFF
-	TRBV19	TRBJ1-5	-	TGTGCCACCATGGGTGGGCTTCAGCCCCAGCATTTT	CATMGGLQPQHF
-	TRBV7-9	TRBJ2-2	-	TGTGCCAGCAGCCATTGGACTACCCCGAACACCGGGGAGCTGTTTTTT	CASSHWTTPNTGELFF
TRBD1	TRBV6-5	TRBJ2-7	-	TGTGCCAGCAGTATGCGACAGGGGTACGAGCAGTACTTC	CASSMRQGYEQYF
-	TRBV7-3	TRBJ1-4	-	TGTGCCAGCAGCTTAGATCAGGGTGAAAAACTGTTTTTT	CASSLDQGEKLFF
-	TRBV9	TRBJ2-3	-	TGTGCCAGCAGCGTAGAAGGTAGCGGAGGCAGGCAGTATTTT	CASSVEGSGGRQYF
-	TRBV12-3/TRBV12-4	TRBJ1-2	-	TGTGCCAGCAGTTTACATAACTATGGCTACACCTTC	CASSLHNYGYTF
-	TRBV6-6	TRBJ1-2	-	TGTGCCAGCAGTTCGCGAAACCAAGGGAGGCAGGTTAAAAACACCTTC	CASSSRNQGRQVKNTF
-	TRBV12-3/TRBV12-4	TRBJ1-2	-	TGTGCCAGCAGTCTACAGGTGTTTGGCTACACCTTC	CASSLQVFGYTF
-	TRBV5-1	TRBJ1-1	-	TGCGCCAGCAGCCTGGATCCAACGATCGGGACTGAAGCTTTCTTT	CASSLDPTIGTEAFF
-	TRBV27	TRBJ1-1	-	TGTGCCAGCACCCCCGACATATCCACTGAAGCTTTCTTT	CASTPDISTEAFF
-	TRBV30	TRBJ1-2	-	TGTGCCCGCAGTACGTCTAACTATGGCTACACCTTC	CARSTSNYGYTF
-	TRBV5-6	TRBJ1-1	-	TGTGCCAGCAGTTTTCGGACAGTATCGAACACTGAAGCTTTCTTT	CASSFRTVSNTEAFF
TRBD2	TRBV19	TRBJ2-2	-	TGTGCCAGTAGTCTCTTAGCGGGGGGGCGAAACACCGGGGAGCTGTTTTTT	CASSLLAGGRNTGELFF
-	TRBV5-1	TRBJ1-1	-	TGCGCCAGCAGCTTGGGCAGGGTAGGAACTGAAGCTTTCTTT	CASSLGRVGTEAFF
-	TRBV7-9	TRBJ1-3	-	TGTGCCAGCAGCCAAAACACAGGACGTGACACCATATATTTT	CASSQNTGRDTIYF
-	TRBV24-1	TRBJ2-7	-	TGTGCCACCGAATGGCCCAGGGAAACCTACGAGCAGTACTTC	CATEWPRETYEQYF
-	TRBV6-2/TRBV6-3	TRBJ1-2	-	TGTGCCAGCAGTTACGGGGGCGCCTCGAATGGCTACACCTTC	CASSYGGASNGYTF
TRBD1	TRBV5-4	TRBJ1-3	-	TGTGCCAGCAGCCCCGGGACAGGGTGGGAAAACACCATATATTTT	CASSPGTGWENTIYF
TRBD1	TRBV2	TRBJ2-5	-	TGTGCCAGCAGTGAAGGACAGGGTTCGGAGACCCAGTACTTC	CASSEGQGSETQYF
-	TRBV7-9	TRBJ2-6	once	TGTGCCAGCAGCGCGGCCCCGGTTTCTGGGGCCAACGTCCTGACTTTC	CASSAAPVSGANVLTF
-	TRBV6-5	TRBJ1-2	once	TGTGCCAGCAAGGAGGGGGGGGGAGGCGGCTACACCTTC	CASKEGGGGGYTF
-	TRBV7-9	TRBJ1-1	-	TGTGCCAGCAGCCGCCTAGGTGGGTATTTCGCTGAAGCTTTCTTT	CASSRLGGYFAEAFF
TRBD1	TRBV11-1	TRBJ2-5	few	TGTGCCAGCAGTGGACAGGGCCGGGAGACCCAGTACTTC	CASSGQGRETQYF
TRBD1	TRBV6-5	TRBJ1-1	-	TGTGCCAGCAGTTACTGGGACAGCCGGGGGAACACTGAAGCTTTCTTT	CASSYWDSRGNTEAFF